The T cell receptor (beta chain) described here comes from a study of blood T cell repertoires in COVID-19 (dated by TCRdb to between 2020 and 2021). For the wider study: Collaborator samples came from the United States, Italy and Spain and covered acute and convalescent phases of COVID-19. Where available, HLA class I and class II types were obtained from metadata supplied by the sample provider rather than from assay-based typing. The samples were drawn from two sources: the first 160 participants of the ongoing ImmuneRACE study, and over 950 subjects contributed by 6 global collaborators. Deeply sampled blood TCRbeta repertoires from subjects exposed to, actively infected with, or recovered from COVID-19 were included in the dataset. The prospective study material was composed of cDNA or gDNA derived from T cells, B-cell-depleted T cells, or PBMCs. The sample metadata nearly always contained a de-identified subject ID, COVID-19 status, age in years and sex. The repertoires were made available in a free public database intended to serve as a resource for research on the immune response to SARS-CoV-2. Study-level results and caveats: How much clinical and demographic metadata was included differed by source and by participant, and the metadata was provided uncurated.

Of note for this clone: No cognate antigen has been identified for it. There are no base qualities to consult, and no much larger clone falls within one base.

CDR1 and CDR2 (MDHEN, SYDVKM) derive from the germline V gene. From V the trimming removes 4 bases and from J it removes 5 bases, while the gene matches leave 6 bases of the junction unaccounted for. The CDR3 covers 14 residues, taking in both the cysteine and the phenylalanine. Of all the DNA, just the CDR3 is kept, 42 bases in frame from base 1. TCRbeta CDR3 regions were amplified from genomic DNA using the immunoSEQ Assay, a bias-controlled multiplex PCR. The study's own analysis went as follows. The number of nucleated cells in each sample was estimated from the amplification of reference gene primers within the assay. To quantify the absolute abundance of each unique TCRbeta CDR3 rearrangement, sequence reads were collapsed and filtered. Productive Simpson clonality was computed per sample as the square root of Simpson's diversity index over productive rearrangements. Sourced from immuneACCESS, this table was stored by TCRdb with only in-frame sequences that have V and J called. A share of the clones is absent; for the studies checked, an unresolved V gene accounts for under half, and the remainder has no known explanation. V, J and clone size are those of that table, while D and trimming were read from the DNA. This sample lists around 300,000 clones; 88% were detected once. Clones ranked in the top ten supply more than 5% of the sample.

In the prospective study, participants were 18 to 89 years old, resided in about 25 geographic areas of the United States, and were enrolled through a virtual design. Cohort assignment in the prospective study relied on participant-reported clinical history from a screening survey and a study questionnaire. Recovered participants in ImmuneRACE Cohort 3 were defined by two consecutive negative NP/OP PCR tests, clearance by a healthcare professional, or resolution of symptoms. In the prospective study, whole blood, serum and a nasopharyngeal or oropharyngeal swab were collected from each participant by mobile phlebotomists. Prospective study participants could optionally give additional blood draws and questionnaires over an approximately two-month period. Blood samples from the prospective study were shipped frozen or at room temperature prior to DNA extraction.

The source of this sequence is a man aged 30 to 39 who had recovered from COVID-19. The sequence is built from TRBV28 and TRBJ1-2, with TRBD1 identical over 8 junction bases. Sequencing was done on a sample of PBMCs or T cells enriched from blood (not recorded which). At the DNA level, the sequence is TGTGCCAGCAGTTACTACGACAGGGGATATGGCTACACCTTC. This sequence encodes CASSYYDRGYGYTF.